This note documents a single T cell receptor (beta chain) sequence. Using immunoSEQ multiplex PCR, the repertoire was profiled, and TCRdb retains in-frame clones only, with some absent. The sample lists over 150,000 clones, about 95% occurring once. The data stem from a study of blood T cell repertoires in COVID-19. The CDR3 covers 14 residues. After removal of 1 base from V and 6 bases from J, the junction contained 5 bases not matched to a gene. CDR1 and CDR2 from the germline V gene are GTSNPN and SVGIG (reference sequence). This receptor was obtained from a man aged 25-45 years with COVID-19, enrolled during active disease. The sequenced material came from peripheral blood. This chain connects TRBV30 to TRBJ1-1; 10 bases agree with TRBD1. CDR3 DNA: TGTGCCTGGAGTGCAGGACAGGGGGGGTCTGAAGCTTTCTTT. This gives the protein CAWSAGQGGSEAFF. Filled out from reference TRBV30 and TRBJ1-1, the complete variable domain reads SQTIHQWPATLVQPVGSPLSLECTVEGTSNPNLYWYRQAAGRGLQLLFYSVGIGQISSEVPQNLSASRPQDRQFILSSKKLLLSDSGFYLCAWSAGQGGSEAFFGQGTRLTVV.